The rows below give T cell receptor beta chains drawn from one sample of a study of T cell responses to AZD1222 COVID-19 vaccine. The data were produced by immunoSEQ multiplex PCR, yet TCRdb's version contains in-frame clones alone and is incomplete. The table lists 95,000 to 100,000 clones, 70% to 85% of them singletons. Sequences were derived from peripheral blood, sampled 28 days after the second AZD1222 dose. The receptor set was obtained from an adult who received the AZD1222 COVID-19 vaccine. CDR3s include the opening cysteine and the closing phenylalanine or tryptophan. The D gene is left open where the match is weak. Where a row states a size, it is once, few, many or the class of an expanded clone; other rows omit it.

size,J,D,V,CDR3,DNA
NA,TRBJ2-5,NA,TRBV3-1/TRBV3-2,CASSQDTGTQYF,TGTGCCAGCAGCCAAGATACAGGGACCCAGTACTTC
few,TRBJ1-5,NA,TRBV3-1/TRBV3-2,CASSRRGGNQPQHF,TGTGCCAGCAGCCGCCGCGGGGGCAATCAGCCCCAGCATTTT
NA,TRBJ1-1,NA,TRBV7-3,CASSLDRDTEAFF,TGTGCCAGCAGCCTCGACAGAGACACTGAAGCTTTCTTT
NA,TRBJ2-1,NA,TRBV4-1,CASSHPFRGEQFF,TGCGCCAGCAGCCATCCATTCCGGGGTGAGCAGTTCTTC
NA,TRBJ2-1,TRBD2,TRBV5-1,CASSLLAGVVDEQFF,TGCGCCAGCAGCTTATTAGCGGGAGTAGTTGATGAGCAGTTCTTC
NA,TRBJ1-1,NA,TRBV6-5,CASRGRRGTEAFF,TGTGCCAGCAGAGGCAGGCGGGGCACTGAAGCTTTCTTT
few,TRBJ2-1,NA,TRBV4-1,CASSQEGAWEDEQFF,TGCGCCAGCAGCCAAGAGGGAGCGTGGGAAGATGAGCAGTTCTTC
NA,TRBJ2-6,NA,TRBV7-9,CASSLDRGITGANVLTF,TGTGCCAGCAGCTTAGATCGGGGAATTACTGGGGCCAACGTCCTGACTTTC
NA,TRBJ2-1,NA,TRBV19,CASKGVGSYNEQFF,TGTGCCAGTAAAGGGGTAGGATCCTACAATGAGCAGTTCTTC
NA,TRBJ2-5,NA,TRBV5-1,CASSLEGIPRETQYF,TGCGCCAGCAGCCTGGAAGGGATCCCCCGAGAGACCCAGTACTTC